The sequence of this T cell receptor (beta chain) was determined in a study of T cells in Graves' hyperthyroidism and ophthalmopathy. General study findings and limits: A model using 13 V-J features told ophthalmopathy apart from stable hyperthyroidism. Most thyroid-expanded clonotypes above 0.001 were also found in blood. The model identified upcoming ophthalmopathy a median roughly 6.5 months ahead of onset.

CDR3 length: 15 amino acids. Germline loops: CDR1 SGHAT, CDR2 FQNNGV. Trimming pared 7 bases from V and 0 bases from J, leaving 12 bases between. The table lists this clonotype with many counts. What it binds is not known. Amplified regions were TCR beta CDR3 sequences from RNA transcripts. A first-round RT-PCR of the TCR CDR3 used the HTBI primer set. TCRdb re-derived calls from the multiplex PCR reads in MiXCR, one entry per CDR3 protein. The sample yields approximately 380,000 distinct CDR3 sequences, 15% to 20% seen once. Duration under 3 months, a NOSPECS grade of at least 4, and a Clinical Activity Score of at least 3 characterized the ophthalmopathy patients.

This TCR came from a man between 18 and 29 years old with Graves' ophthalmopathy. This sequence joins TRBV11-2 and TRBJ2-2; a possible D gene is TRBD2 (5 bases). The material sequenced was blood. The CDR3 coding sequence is TGTGCCAGCAACTCATATAGCGCGAACACCGGGGAGCTGTTTTTT. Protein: CASNSYSANTGELFF.